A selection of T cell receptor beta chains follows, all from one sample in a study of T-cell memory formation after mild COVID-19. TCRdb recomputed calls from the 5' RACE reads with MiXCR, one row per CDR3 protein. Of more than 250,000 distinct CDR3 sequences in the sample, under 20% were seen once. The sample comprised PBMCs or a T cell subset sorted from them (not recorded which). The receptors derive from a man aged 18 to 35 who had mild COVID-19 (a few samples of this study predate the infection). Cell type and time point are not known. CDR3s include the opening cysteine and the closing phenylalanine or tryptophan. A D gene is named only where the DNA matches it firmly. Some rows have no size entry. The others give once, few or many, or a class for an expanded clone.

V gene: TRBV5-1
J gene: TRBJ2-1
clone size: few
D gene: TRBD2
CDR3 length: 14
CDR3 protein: CASSHGTSWNEQFF
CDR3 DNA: TGCGCCAGCAGCCACGGGACTAGCTGGAATGAGCAGTTCTTC

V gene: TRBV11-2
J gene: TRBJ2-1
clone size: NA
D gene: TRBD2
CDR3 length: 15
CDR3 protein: CASSLLAGGFQEQFF
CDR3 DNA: TGTGCCAGCAGCTTACTAGCGGGGGGGTTCCAGGAGCAGTTCTTC

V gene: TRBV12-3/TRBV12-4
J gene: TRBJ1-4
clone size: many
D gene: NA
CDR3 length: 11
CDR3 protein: CASSLGEKLFF
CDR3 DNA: TGTGCCAGCAGTTTGGGTGAAAAACTGTTTTTT

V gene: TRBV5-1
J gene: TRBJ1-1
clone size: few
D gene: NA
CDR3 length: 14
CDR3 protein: CASSPVIGNTEAFF
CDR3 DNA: TGCGCCAGCAGCCCGGTTATAGGGAACACTGAAGCTTTCTTT

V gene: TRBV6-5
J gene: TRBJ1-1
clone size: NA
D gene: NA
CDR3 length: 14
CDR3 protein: CASRTTGRRTEAFF
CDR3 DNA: TGTGCCAGCCGGACGACAGGTCGGCGTACTGAAGCTTTCTTT

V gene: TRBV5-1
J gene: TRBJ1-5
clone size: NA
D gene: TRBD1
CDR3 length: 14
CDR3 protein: CASPGTEGSWPQHF
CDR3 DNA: TGCGCCAGCCCCGGGACAGAGGGGAGCTGGCCCCAGCATTTT

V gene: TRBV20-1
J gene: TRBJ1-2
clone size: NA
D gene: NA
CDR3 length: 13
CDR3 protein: CSARDPRVSGYTF
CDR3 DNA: TGCAGTGCTAGAGACCCAAGAGTATCCGGCTACACCTTC

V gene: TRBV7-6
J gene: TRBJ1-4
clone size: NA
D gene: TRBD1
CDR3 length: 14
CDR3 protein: CATTTGAFNEKLFF
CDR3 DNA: TGTGCCACAACGACAGGGGCATTCAATGAAAAACTGTTTTTT

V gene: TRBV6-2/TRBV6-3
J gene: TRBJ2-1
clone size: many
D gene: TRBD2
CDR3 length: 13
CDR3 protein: CASAKSGGSEQFF
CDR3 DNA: TGTGCCAGCGCGAAGTCCGGGGGGTCTGAGCAGTTCTTC

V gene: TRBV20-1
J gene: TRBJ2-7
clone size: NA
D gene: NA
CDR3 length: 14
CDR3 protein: CSAKGTDYTYEQYF
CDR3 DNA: TGCAGTGCTAAGGGCACAGATTATACCTACGAGCAGTACTTC

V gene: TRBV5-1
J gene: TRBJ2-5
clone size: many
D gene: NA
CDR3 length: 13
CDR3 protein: CASSLTGLETQYF
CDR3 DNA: TGCGCCAGCAGCTTGACAGGGCTAGAGACCCAGTACTTC

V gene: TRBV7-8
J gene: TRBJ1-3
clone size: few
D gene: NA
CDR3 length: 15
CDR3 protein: CASSFILSSGNTIYF
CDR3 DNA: TGTGCCAGCAGCTTTATCCTGAGCTCTGGAAACACCATATATTTT

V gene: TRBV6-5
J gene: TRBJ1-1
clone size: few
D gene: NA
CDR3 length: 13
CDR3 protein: CASSPSHGGHAFF
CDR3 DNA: TGTGCCAGCAGTCCTAGCCATGGGGGGCACGCTTTCTTT

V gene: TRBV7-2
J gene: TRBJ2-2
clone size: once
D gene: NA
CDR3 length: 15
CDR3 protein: CASSPQQGRTGELFF
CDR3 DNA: TGTGCCAGCAGCCCCCAACAGGGCCGCACCGGGGAGCTGTTTTTT

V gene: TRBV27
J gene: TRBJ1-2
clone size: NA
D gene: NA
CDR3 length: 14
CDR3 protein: CASIHPPAGYGYTF
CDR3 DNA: TGTGCCAGCATCCATCCCCCGGCAGGCTATGGCTACACCTTC

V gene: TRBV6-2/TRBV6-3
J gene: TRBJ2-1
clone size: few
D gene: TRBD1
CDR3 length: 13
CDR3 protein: CASSGTGDNEQFF
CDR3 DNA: TGTGCCAGCAGTGGGACAGGTGACAATGAGCAGTTCTTC

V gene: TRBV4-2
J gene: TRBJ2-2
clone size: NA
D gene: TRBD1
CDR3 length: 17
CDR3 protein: CASSQETDRVYTGELFF
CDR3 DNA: TGTGCCAGCAGCCAAGAGACAGACAGGGTGTACACCGGGGAGCTGTTTTTT

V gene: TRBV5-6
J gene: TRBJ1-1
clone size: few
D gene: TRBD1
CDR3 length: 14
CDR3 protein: CASTLGQGFTEAFF
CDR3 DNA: TGTGCCAGCACCCTGGGACAGGGATTTACTGAAGCTTTCTTT

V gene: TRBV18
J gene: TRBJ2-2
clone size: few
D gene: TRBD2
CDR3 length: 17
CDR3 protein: CASSLRLAGSNTGELFF
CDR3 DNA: TGTGCCAGCTCACTAAGGCTAGCGGGATCGAACACCGGGGAGCTGTTTTTT

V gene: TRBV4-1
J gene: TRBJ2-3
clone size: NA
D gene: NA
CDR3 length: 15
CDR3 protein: CASSPLATSTDTQYF
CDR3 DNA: TGCGCCAGCAGCCCACTAGCTACTAGCACAGATACGCAGTATTTT

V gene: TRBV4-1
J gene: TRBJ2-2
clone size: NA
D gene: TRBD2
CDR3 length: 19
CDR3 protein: CASSQPYRLAGGSSGELFF
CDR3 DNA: TGCGCCAGCAGCCAACCCTATAGACTAGCGGGGGGCAGCTCCGGGGAGCTGTTTTTT

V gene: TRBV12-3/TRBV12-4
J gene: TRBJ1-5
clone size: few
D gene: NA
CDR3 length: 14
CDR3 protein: CASSFTGSGQPQHF
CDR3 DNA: TGTGCCAGCAGTTTTACAGGGTCAGGACAGCCCCAGCATTTT

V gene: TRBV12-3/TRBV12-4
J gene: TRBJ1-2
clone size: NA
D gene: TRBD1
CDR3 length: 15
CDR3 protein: CASSPRKTGNYGYTF
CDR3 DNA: TGTGCCAGCAGTCCCAGGAAGACAGGGAACTATGGCTACACCTTC

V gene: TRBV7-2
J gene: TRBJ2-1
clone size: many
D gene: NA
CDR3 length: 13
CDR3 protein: CASSSGPFNEQFF
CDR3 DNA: TGTGCCAGCAGCAGCGGGCCATTCAATGAGCAGTTCTTC

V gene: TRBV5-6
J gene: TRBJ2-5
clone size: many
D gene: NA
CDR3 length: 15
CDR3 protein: CASSFREQIQETQYF
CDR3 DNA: TGTGCCAGCAGCTTCCGGGAACAGATCCAAGAGACCCAGTACTTC

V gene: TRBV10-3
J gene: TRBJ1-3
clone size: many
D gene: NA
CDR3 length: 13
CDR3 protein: CAIKSVSGNTIYF
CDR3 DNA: TGTGCCATCAAATCGGTCTCTGGAAACACCATATATTTT

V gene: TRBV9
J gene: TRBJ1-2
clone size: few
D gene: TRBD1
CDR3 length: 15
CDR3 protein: CASSVDPTGVDGYTF
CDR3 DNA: TGTGCCAGCAGCGTAGACCCGACAGGGGTTGATGGCTACACCTTC

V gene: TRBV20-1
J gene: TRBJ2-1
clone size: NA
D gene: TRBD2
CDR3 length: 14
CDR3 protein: CSARGLERGNEQFF
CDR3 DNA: TGCAGTGCTAGAGGACTGGAGCGGGGCAATGAGCAGTTCTTC

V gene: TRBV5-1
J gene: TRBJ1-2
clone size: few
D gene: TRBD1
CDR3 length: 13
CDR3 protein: CASSAETGGGYTF
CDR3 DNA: TGCGCCAGCAGCGCCGAGACAGGGGGCGGCTACACCTTC

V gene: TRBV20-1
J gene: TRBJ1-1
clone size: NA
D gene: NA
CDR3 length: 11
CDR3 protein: CSSVENTEAFF
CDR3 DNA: TGCAGTTCAGTCGAGAACACTGAAGCTTTCTTT

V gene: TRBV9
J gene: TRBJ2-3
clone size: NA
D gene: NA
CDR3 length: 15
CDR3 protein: CASSVTGLSTDTQYF
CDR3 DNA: TGTGCCAGCAGCGTAACAGGCCTTAGCACAGATACGCAGTATTTT

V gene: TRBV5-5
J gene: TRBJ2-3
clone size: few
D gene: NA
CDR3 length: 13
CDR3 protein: CASSSLPGVAQYF
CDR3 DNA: TGTGCCAGCAGCTCCCTTCCGGGCGTAGCGCAGTATTTT

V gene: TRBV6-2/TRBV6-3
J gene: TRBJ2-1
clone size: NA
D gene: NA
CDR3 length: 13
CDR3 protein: CASSADGYNEQFF
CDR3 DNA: TGTGCCAGCAGTGCGGACGGTTACAATGAGCAGTTCTTC

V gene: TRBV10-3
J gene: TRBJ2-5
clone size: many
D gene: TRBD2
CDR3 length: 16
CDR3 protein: CAISDGTSGTQETQYF
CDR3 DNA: TGTGCCATCAGTGATGGGACTAGCGGGACCCAAGAGACCCAGTACTTC

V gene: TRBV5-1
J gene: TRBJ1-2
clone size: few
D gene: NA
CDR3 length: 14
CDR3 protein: CASSSTPGAQGYTF
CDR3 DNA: TGCGCCAGCAGCTCCACGCCAGGGGCCCAAGGCTACACCTTC

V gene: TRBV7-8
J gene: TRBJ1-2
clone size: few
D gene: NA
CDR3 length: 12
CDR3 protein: CASSDSNYGYTF
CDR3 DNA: TGTGCCAGCTCGGACAGTAACTATGGCTACACCTTC

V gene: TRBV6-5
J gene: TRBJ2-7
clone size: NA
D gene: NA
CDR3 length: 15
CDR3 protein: CASSYSGIAVYEQYF
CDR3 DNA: TGTGCCAGCAGTTACTCGGGTATAGCCGTCTACGAGCAGTACTTC

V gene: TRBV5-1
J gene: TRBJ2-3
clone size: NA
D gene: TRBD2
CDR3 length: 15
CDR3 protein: CASRGTSGGTDTQYF
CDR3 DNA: TGCGCCAGCAGAGGGACTAGCGGGGGGACGGATACGCAGTATTTT

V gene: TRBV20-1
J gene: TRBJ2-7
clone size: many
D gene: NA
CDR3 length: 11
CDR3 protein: CSASPGYEQYF
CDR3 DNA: TGCAGTGCTAGCCCGGGCTACGAGCAGTACTTC

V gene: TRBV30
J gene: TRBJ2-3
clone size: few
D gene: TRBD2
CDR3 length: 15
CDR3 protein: CAWSVSGGSADTQYF
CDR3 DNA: TGTGCCTGGAGTGTAAGCGGGGGTAGTGCAGATACGCAGTATTTT

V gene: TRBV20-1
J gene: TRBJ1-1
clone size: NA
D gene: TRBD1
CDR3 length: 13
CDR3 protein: CSAGVDRDTEAFF
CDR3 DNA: TGCAGTGCTGGGGTCGACAGGGACACTGAAGCTTTCTTT

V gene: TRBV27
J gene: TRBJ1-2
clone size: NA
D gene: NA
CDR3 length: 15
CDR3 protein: CASSLQGRGAGGYTF
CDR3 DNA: TGTGCCAGCAGTTTACAGGGTCGGGGGGCTGGGGGCTACACCTTC

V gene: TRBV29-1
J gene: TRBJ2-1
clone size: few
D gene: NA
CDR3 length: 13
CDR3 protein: CSVEGLKGDEQFF
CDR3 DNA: TGCAGCGTTGAAGGGCTGAAGGGGGATGAGCAGTTCTTC

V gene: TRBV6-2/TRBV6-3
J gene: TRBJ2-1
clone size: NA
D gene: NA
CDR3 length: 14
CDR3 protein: CASSYAGGGNEQFF
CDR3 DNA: TGTGCCAGCAGTTACGCAGGAGGGGGCAATGAGCAGTTCTTC

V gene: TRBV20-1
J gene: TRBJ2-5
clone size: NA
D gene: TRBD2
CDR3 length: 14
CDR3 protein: CSALAGGPEETQYF
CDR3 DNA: TGCAGTGCCTTAGCGGGGGGCCCCGAAGAGACCCAGTACTTC

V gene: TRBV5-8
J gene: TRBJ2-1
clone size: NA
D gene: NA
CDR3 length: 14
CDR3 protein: CASSLRGKPHEQFF
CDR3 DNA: TGTGCCAGCAGTCTTAGGGGGAAACCCCATGAGCAGTTCTTC

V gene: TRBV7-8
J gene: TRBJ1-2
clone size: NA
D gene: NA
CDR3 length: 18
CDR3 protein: CASSLAVRQSRLGGGYTF
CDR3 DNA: TGTGCCAGCAGCTTAGCGGTTCGGCAGTCTCGCCTGGGCGGCGGCTACACCTTC

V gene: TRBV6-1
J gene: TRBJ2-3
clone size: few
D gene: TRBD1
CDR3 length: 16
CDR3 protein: CASRAAAGQGTDTQYF
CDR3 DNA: TGTGCCAGCAGAGCGGCCGCCGGACAGGGAACAGATACGCAGTATTTT

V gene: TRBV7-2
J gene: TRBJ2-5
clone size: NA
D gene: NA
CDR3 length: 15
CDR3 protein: CASSLEGGAQETQYF
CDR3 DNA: TGTGCCAGCAGCTTAGAAGGCGGGGCCCAAGAGACCCAGTACTTC

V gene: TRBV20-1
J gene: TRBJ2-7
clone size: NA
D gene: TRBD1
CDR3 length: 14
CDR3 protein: CSANRQGAGYEQYF
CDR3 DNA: TGCAGTGCGAATAGACAGGGGGCGGGATACGAGCAGTACTTC

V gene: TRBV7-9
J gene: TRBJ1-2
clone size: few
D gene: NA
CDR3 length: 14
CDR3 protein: CASSLAGVGYGYTF
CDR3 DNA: TGTGCCAGCAGCTTAGCCGGGGTGGGCTATGGCTACACCTTC

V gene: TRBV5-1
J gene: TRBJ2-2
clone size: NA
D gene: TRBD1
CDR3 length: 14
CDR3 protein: CASSPQDRAGELFF
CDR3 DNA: TGCGCCAGCAGCCCACAAGACAGGGCCGGGGAGCTGTTTTTT

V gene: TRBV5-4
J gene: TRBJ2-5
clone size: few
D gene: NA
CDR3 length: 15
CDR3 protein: CASSLVASLQETQYF
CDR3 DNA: TGTGCCAGCAGCTTGGTGGCTAGCTTGCAAGAGACCCAGTACTTC

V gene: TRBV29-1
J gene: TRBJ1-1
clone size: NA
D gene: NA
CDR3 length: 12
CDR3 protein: CSAHRVNTEAFF
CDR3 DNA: TGCAGCGCCCACAGGGTCAACACTGAAGCTTTCTTT

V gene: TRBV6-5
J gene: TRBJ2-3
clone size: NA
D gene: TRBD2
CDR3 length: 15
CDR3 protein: CASTPLAGDTDTQYF
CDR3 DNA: TGTGCCAGCACCCCGCTAGCGGGGGACACAGATACGCAGTATTTT

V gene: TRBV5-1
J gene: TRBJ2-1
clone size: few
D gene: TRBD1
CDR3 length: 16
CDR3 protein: CASSLADRGPYNEQFF
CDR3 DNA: TGCGCCAGCAGCTTGGCGGACAGGGGCCCCTACAATGAGCAGTTCTTC

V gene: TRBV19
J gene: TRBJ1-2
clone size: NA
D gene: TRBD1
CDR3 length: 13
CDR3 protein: CASSKGGPYGYTF
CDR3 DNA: TGTGCCAGTAGTAAAGGGGGCCCCTATGGCTACACCTTC